These T cell receptor beta chains were read from a single sample in a study of regulatory T cells in long-lasting Graves disease. TCRdb ran MiXCR on the multiplex PCR reads and lists one entry per CDR3 protein. The sample has roughly 470,000 distinct CDR3 sequences, about 20% seen once. This specimen was peripheral blood mononuclear cells (PBMCs), taken when the disease was refractory, from a patient treated with antithyroid drugs. The receptors here all came from a female donor with Graves disease. CDR3s include the opening cysteine and the closing phenylalanine or tryptophan. The order of the fields is J gene, D gene, clone size, V gene, CDR3 protein, CDR3 DNA. The D gene is left open where the match is weak. Size is omitted from some rows. Given values are once, few, many or a class for expanded clones.

>TRBJ2-7|.|many|TRBV28
CASSWENEQYF
TGTGCCAGCAGCTGGGAGAACGAGCAGTACTTC
>TRBJ2-5|TRBD2|.|TRBV7-9
CASSLIRLAEETQYF
TGTGCCAGCAGCTTAATCAGACTAGCGGAAGAGACCCAGTACTTC
>TRBJ1-6|.|.|TRBV30
CAWSVTGLNSPLHF
TGTGCCTGGAGTGTAACAGGGCTAAATTCACCCCTCCACTTT
>TRBJ2-1|TRBD1|.|TRBV28
CASSWDRAEQFF
TGTGCCAGCAGTTGGGACAGGGCAGAGCAGTTCTTC
>TRBJ1-1|.|.|TRBV6-1
CASTGTPNTEAFF
TGTGCCAGCACCGGGACCCCAAACACTGAAGCTTTCTTT
>TRBJ2-7|.|.|TRBV13
CASSPSGTFSFEQYF
TGTGCCAGCAGCCCGTCCGGGACATTCTCTTTCGAGCAGTACTTC
>TRBJ2-2|TRBD1|.|TRBV24-1
CATRDRGPGGELFF
TGTGCCACCAGGGACAGGGGGCCGGGCGGGGAGCTGTTTTTT
>TRBJ2-5|.|.|TRBV28
CASSPFLQGGETQYF
TGTGCCAGCAGTCCATTCTTACAGGGAGGAGAGACCCAGTACTTC
>TRBJ2-7|.|few|TRBV10-3
CAISAGPQGKNEQYF
TGTGCCATCAGTGCCGGACCGCAGGGTAAGAACGAGCAGTACTTC
>TRBJ2-5|TRBD1|few|TRBV6-1
CASSKGDRGYWETQYF
TGTGCCAGCAGTAAGGGGGACAGAGGATATTGGGAGACCCAGTACTTC
>TRBJ1-6|.|.|TRBV2
CASSDWEQNSPLHF
TGTGCCAGCAGTGATTGGGAGCAAAATTCACCCCTCCACTTT
>TRBJ2-2|.|.|TRBV7-2
CASSLALFSGELFF
TGTGCCAGCAGCTTAGCTCTGTTCTCCGGGGAGCTGTTTTTT
>TRBJ2-5|TRBD2|many|TRBV3-1
CASSQVLAGGTETQYF
TGTGCCAGCAGCCAAGTATTAGCGGGAGGCACAGAGACCCAGTACTTC
>TRBJ2-5|.|many|TRBV7-9
CASSHDSTPYF
TGTGCCAGCAGCCATGACAGTACTCCCTACTTC
>TRBJ2-7|TRBD1|.|TRBV4-1
CASSQAGDRVYEQYF
TGCGCCAGCAGCCAGGCCGGTGACAGGGTGTACGAGCAGTACTTC
>TRBJ1-5|.|few|TRBV4-1
CASSQDSSGTQHF
TGCGCCAGCAGCCAAGATTCCTCAGGTACCCAGCATTTT
>TRBJ1-2|TRBD1|.|TRBV11-2
CASSLEGAPNYGYTF
TGTGCCAGCAGCTTGGAGGGGGCGCCTAACTATGGCTACACCTTC
>TRBJ1-5|TRBD1|few|TRBV4-2
CASGRQGLGDQPQHF
TGTGCCAGCGGACGACAGGGGCTGGGAGATCAGCCCCAGCATTTT
>TRBJ2-2|.|.|TRBV9
CASSREGPHTGELFF
TGTGCCAGCAGCCGAGAAGGGCCCCACACCGGGGAGCTGTTTTTT
>TRBJ1-1|.|.|TRBV20-1
CSARGGGGAGDSLEAFF
TGCAGTGCTAGAGGTGGTGGTGGGGCAGGGGATTCTCTGGAAGCTTTCTTT
>TRBJ2-7|.|.|TRBV6-1
CASTDSGESYEQYF
TGTGCCAGCACCGACTCGGGGGAGTCATACGAGCAGTACTTC
>TRBJ2-5|TRBD1|.|TRBV7-2
CASSLVRTGFETQYF
TGTGCCAGCAGCTTAGTAAGGACAGGGTTCGAGACCCAGTACTTC
>TRBJ2-1|TRBD1|.|TRBV28
CASRTPAQVTGASSYNEQFF
TGTGCCAGCAGAACTCCAGCCCAAGTTACAGGGGCCAGCTCCTACAATGAGCAGTTCTTC
>TRBJ1-1|.|many|TRBV7-9
CASSRTLVTEAFF
TGTGCCAGCAGCCGAACCCTGGTAACTGAAGCTTTCTTT
>TRBJ2-7|TRBD2|many|TRBV9
CASSGLAGGPHEQYF
TGTGCCAGCAGCGGACTAGCGGGAGGGCCCCACGAGCAGTACTTC
>TRBJ2-7|TRBD2|few|TRBV2
CASTTSETSSYEQYF
TGTGCCAGCACGACTAGCGAGACTAGCTCCTACGAGCAGTACTTC
>TRBJ2-2|TRBD2|many|TRBV6-1
CASSEMGLAGGELFF
TGTGCCAGCAGTGAGATGGGACTAGCAGGAGGGGAGCTGTTTTTT
>TRBJ2-2|.|once|TRBV6-1
CASTDSRAGELFF
TGTGCCAGCACGGACAGTCGGGCCGGGGAGCTGTTTTTT
>TRBJ2-7|TRBD2|.|TRBV3-1
CASSLAASGSNEQYF
TGTGCCAGCAGCCTTGCGGCTAGCGGGAGTAACGAGCAGTACTTC
>TRBJ2-7|TRBD1|many|TRBV7-3
CASSLTGTGTHEQYF
TGTGCCAGCAGCTTAACCGGGACAGGGACCCACGAGCAGTACTTC
>TRBJ2-1|TRBD1|few|TRBV28
CASSPPHRGRWEQFF
TGTGCCAGCAGTCCGCCTCACAGGGGGCGATGGGAGCAGTTCTTC
>TRBJ2-4|.|.|TRBV30
CAWSVVGSDQNIQHF
TGTGCCTGGAGTGTAGTAGGGTCTGACCAAAACATTCAGCACTTC
>TRBJ1-6|.|many|TRBV28
CASSQTPTGNSPLHF
TGTGCCAGCAGCCAGACGCCAACAGGGAATTCACCCCTCCACTTT
>TRBJ1-2|TRBD1|many|TRBV2
CASSATGVSYGYTF
TGTGCCAGCAGTGCTACAGGGGTTAGCTATGGCTACACCTTC
>TRBJ2-7|.|many|TRBV7-9
CASSHIAVSSYEQYF
TGTGCCAGCAGCCATATAGCGGTTAGCTCCTACGAGCAGTACTTC
>TRBJ2-7|TRBD2|many|TRBV28
CASSSGGVYEQYF
TGTGCCAGCAGTAGCGGGGGGGTCTACGAGCAGTACTTC
>TRBJ2-7|.|many|TRBV28
CASTPVLGDSRNLYEQYF
TGTGCCAGCACCCCGGTTTTAGGTGACAGCCGGAATCTCTACGAGCAGTACTTC
>TRBJ2-7|.|few|TRBV25-1
CASSEWGKGYEQYF
TGTGCCAGCAGTGAATGGGGGAAAGGATACGAGCAGTACTTC
>TRBJ2-3|.|.|TRBV6-5
CASSYGQPTDTQYF
TGTGCCAGCAGTTATGGACAGCCCACAGATACGCAGTATTTT
>TRBJ2-5|.|many|TRBV3-1
CASRPRPGAETQYF
TGTGCCAGCAGACCTAGACCGGGTGCAGAGACCCAGTACTTC
>TRBJ2-7|TRBD2|many|TRBV27
CASSSRGRGGYEQYF
TGTGCCAGCAGTTCTCGCGGGAGGGGGGGCTACGAGCAGTACTTC
>TRBJ1-2|.|once|TRBV29-1
CSVEAGVSGGYGYTF
TGCAGCGTTGAAGCAGGGGTCAGCGGGGGCTATGGCTACACCTTC
>TRBJ2-3|TRBD1|few|TRBV7-9
CASSFGQGNTDTQYF
TGTGCCAGCAGCTTCGGACAGGGTAACACAGATACGCAGTATTTT
>TRBJ2-7|.|many|TRBV29-1
CSVEGFSYEQYF
TGCAGCGTTGAGGGGTTTTCCTACGAGCAGTACTTC
>TRBJ1-4|.|.|TRBV19
CASSIGGKSNEKLFF
TGTGCCAGTAGTATCGGGGGGAAGTCTAATGAAAAACTGTTTTTT
>TRBJ1-3|.|many|TRBV6-5
CASSYSKPISGNTIYF
TGTGCCAGCAGTTACTCGAAGCCGATATCTGGAAACACCATATATTTT
>TRBJ2-3|TRBD2|.|TRBV5-5
CASTSGTSFADTQYF
TGTGCCAGCACCTCCGGGACTAGTTTTGCAGATACGCAGTATTTT
>TRBJ2-1|.|.|TRBV28
CASSPRASHNEQFF
TGTGCCAGCAGTCCCAGGGCTTCCCACAATGAGCAGTTCTTC
>TRBJ2-1|TRBD2|.|TRBV24-1
CATSDLGGTSGRAYNEQFF
TGTGCCACCAGTGATTTAGGTGGGACTAGCGGGAGGGCCTACAATGAGCAGTTCTTC
>TRBJ1-5|.|many|TRBV20-1
CSARARIDSNQPQHF
TGCAGTGCTAGAGCTCGGATTGATAGCAATCAGCCCCAGCATTTT
>TRBJ1-2|.|many|TRBV11-2
CASSLDLRDAGRNYGYTF
TGTGCCAGCAGCTTAGATCTACGGGATGCGGGAAGAAACTATGGCTACACCTTC
>TRBJ2-1|.|.|TRBV7-2
CASSLPVANEQFF
TGTGCCAGCAGCTTGCCCGTCGCCAATGAGCAGTTCTTC
>TRBJ1-2|.|.|TRBV11-2
CASSLSAYGYTF
TGTGCCAGCAGCTTATCTGCCTATGGCTACACCTTC